This T cell receptor (beta chain) is drawn from a study of blood T cell repertoires in COVID-19. The wider study: Samples representing acute and convalescent COVID-19 were sourced from the United States, Italy and Spain. The analysed material was cDNA or gDNA that came from T cells, B-cell-depleted T cells, or PBMCs.

Study processing details: Estimation of nucleated cell counts was performed using reference gene primer amplification. Assay used: immunoSEQ multiplex PCR; TCRdb lists only in-frame clones, some missing. That table is the source of V, J and clone size, and D and trimming were worked out from the DNA. The sample carries about 180,000 clones, 86% recorded once. Unmatched junction bases numbered 6, after V lost 5 bases and J lost 4 bases. In germline, CDR1 is LNHDA, CDR2 SQIVND (reference sequence). The CDR3 covers 14 residues. Material: peripheral blood. The chain joins TRBV19 to TRBJ2-5; 8 nucleotides match TRBD2. The sequence was obtained from a man over 45 with active or convalescent COVID-19. CDR3 protein: CASSPRTSTETQYF. The DNA of the CDR3 is TGTGCCAGTAGTCCCCGGACTAGCACAGAGACCCAGTACTTC. The whole variable domain, remainder taken from reference TRBV19 and TRBJ2-5, is DGGITQSPKYLFRKEGQNVTLSCEQNLNHDAMYWYRQDPGQGLRLIYYSQIVNDFQKGDIAEGYSVSREKKESFPLTVTSAQKNPTAFYLCASSPRTSTETQYFGPGTRLLVL.